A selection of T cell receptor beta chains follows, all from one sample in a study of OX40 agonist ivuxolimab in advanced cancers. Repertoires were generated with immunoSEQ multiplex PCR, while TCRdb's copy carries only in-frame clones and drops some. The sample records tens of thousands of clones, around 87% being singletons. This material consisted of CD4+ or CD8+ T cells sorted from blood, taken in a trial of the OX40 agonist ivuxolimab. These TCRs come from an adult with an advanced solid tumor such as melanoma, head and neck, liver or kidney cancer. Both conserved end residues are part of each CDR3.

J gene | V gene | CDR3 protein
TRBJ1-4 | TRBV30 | CAWAPSGLKEKLFF
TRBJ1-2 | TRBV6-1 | CASSEVGLNYGYTF
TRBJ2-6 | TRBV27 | CASGRFKGGANVLTF
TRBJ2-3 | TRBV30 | CAWTYLTGGRTDTQYF
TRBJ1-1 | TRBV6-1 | CASSEPGNPNTEAFF
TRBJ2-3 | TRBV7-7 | CASSSGLSSTDTQYF
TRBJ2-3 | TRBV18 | CASSPRTSGSTDTQYF
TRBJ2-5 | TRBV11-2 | CASSLPASVRSETQYF
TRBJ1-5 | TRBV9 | CASSGTGDSNQPQHF
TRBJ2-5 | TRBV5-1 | CASSLGQISGGQETQYF
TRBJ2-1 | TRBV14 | CASSQLGAGGEYNEQFF
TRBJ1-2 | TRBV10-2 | CASSESGIIGYGYTF
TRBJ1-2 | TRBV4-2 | CASSQNGLGGPPSSYTF
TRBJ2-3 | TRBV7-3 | CASSLYKADTQYF
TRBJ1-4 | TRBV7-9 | CASSLNGDVNEKLFF
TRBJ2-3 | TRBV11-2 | CASAEWDTDTQYF
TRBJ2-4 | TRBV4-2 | CASSQGLSRTSGAQNIQYF
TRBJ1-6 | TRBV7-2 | CASSQDREGSSYNSPLHF
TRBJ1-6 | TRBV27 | CASSLMEMGNSPLHF
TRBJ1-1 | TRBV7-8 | CASSSPTGTNTEAFF
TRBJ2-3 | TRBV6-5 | CASSRLGIGDTQYF
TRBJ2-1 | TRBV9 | CASSPQGGYNGQFF
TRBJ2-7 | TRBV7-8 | CASSPRAGYEQYF
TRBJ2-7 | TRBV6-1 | CASSSGSHEQYF
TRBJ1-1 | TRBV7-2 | CASGVLPNTEAFF
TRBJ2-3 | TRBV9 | CASSVGGSTDTQYF
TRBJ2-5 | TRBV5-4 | CASSHAGTGQETQYF
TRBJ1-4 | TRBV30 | CAWSVGGGKLFF
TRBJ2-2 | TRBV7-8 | CASSPGRGIFTGELFF
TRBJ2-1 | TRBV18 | CASSISSYNEQFF
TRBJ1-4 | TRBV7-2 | CASSQGVLSRTNEKLFF
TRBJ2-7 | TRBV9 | CASSRDRSYEQYF
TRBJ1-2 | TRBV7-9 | CASGGTGGYGYTF
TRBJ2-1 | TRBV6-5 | CASGLAAAYNEQFF
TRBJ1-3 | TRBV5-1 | CASSSEGNTIYF
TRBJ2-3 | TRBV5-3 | CARSLALSGRAEDTQYF
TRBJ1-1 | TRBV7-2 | CASSITGGTEAFF
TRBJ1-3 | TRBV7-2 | CASSLDRASSGNTIYF
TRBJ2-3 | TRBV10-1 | CASSDSTGLTDTQYF
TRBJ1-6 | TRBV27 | CACRGQGFNSPLHF
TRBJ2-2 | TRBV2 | CASSVRQGVGELFF